This T cell receptor beta chain is drawn from a study of blood T cell repertoires in COVID-19. Study-wide context: Sample material is recorded as cDNA or gDNA derived from T cells, B-cell-depleted T cells, or PBMCs.

As processed by the authors: Nucleated cell counts were estimated from reference gene primer amplification. Only in-frame clones appear in the TCRdb table, and some are missing; sequencing was by immunoSEQ multiplex PCR. V and J calls and clone size follow that table, whereas D and trimming were derived from the DNA. The top ten clones hold about 3.5% of a sample with roughly 190,000 clones, approximately 84% of them seen once. Adults between about 18 and 95 years of age took part from fewer than 30 US areas. Participant-given clinical history determined each cohort assignment. J was trimmed by 3 bases and V by 1 base; bases with no gene match: 5. CDR1 SNHLY and CDR2 FYNNEI come from the germline V gene. The CDR3 consists of 16 residues.

Sequences were obtained from PBMCs or T cells enriched from blood (not recorded which). This chain joins TRBV2 and TRBJ1-5; 8 bases are a match to TRBD1. The sequence came from a young woman who had recovered from COVID-19. CDR3 sequence (DNA): TGTGCCAGCAGTGAAGGCGACAGGGGCGCCAATCAGCCCCAGCATTTT. Its protein is CASSEGDRGANQPQHF.